This entry describes one T cell receptor beta chain. With 4 bases removed from V and 4 bases from J, the gap between germline ends came to 9 bases. CDR3 size: 13 residues. CDR1 and CDR2 from the germline V gene are SGHRS and YFSETQ. The treatment denotes: randomized to nivolumab then ipilimumab (arm A) or the reverse (arm B). Live CD3+CD8+ CD19− CD56− cells were sorted from PBMCs. These data belong to a study of sequential checkpoint blockade in melanoma. Study-level background: First-line arms were nivolumab then ipilimumab, or the reverse, randomized 1:1.

The repertoire was sequenced with immunoSEQ multiplex PCR; TCRdb's copy has only in-frame clones and lacks some. The data hold roughly 30,000 clones, with roughly 84% observed a single time. The chain couples TRBV5-1 to TRBJ2-1; possible D gene TRBD1, 6 bases. This TCR was sampled from a human donor with melanoma. The starting material was CD8+ T cells sorted from blood (inferred from file names), obtained from a patient given nivolumab and ipilimumab in sequence. CDR3 bases: TGCGCCAGCAGCCCGGGACAATACAATGAGCAGTTCTTC. Encoded protein: CASSPGQYNEQFF.